Detailed here is one TCR beta chain. The antigen is undetermined. Sequencing was performed with immunoSEQ multiplex PCR; in TCRdb, only in-frame clones are kept and a portion is missing. The sample has approximately 1,500,000 clones, about 98% seen once; the top ten hold roughly 0.4%. Germline CDR1 reads SGHTA; CDR2 reads FQGNSA. The CDR3 consists of 16 residues. The V gene lost 1 base and the J gene lost 1 base, with 11 bases spanning the gap. The entry originates in a study of shared clonotypes between healthy human individuals. Looking at the study overall: Three CD4 naive, three CD4 memory, two CD8 naive and one CD8 memory plate were used per donor.

The study, taken as a whole, reports: Naive subsets usually exceeded memory subsets in estimated richness.

The J gene is TRBJ1-5, the V gene TRBV7-2, with unresolved D. This TCR was sampled from a man aged 25 to 40 in good health. The sequencing sample was made of naive CD4+ T cells sorted from blood. The subset: CD45RA+ positively selected. This CDR3 is CASSLVGSRSNQPQHF. The CDR3 DNA sequence: TGTGCCAGCAGCTTAGTGGGTAGTCGGAGCAATCAGCCCCAGCATTTT.